Below, one TCR beta chain is given with its context. Germline V gene data show CDR1 as KGHSH and CDR2 as LQKENI. The CDR3 extends over 14 amino acids. The ends lost 3 bases at V and 6 bases at J; junction bases unmatched: 5. The study recruited people aged roughly 18 to 95 years across about two dozen US areas. Assignments of participants to cohorts depended upon their own reported clinical history. Clones were sequenced by immunoSEQ multiplex PCR, and TCRdb holds only the in-frame ones, with some missing. The table has 260,000 or so clones, 85% seen once; the top ten hold 2% to 3%. These data belong to a study of blood T cell repertoires in COVID-19. Study details: Samples came from the United States, Italy and Spain, spanning acute and convalescent COVID-19. The analysed material was cDNA or gDNA that came from T cells, B-cell-depleted T cells, or PBMCs.

The sequence derives from a woman aged 50 to 60 who had recovered from COVID-19. The chain is built from TRBV18 and TRBJ1-1; the match to TRBD1 covers 9 bases. Sequences were obtained from PBMCs or T cells enriched from blood (not recorded which). CDR3 sequence: CASSPGQGYSEAFF. The CDR3 region has the DNA TGTGCCAGCTCACCGGGACAGGGATATTCTGAAGCTTTCTTT.